This T cell receptor beta chain was recorded in a study of shared clonotypes between healthy human individuals. Looking at the study overall: Every donor yielded three CD4 naive, three CD4 memory, two CD8 naive and one CD8 memory plate.

All participating donors were Caucasian adults from Nashville, Tennessee. This clone was observed a handful of times. The V and J ends lost 5 bases and 0 bases respectively, with 15 bases between them. Germline assignment: CDR1 MNHEY and CDR2 SMNVEV (reference sequence). CDR3 length equals 16 residues. It was at deep level that the assay was run. Method: immunoSEQ multiplex PCR; TCRdb's copy keeps in-frame clones and lacks some. The sample yields about 1.1 million clones, approximately 75% seen once. The V gene is TRBV27, the J gene TRBJ2-3; no definite D call. This clonotype was sampled from a man aged 18 to 30 in good health. Some clones in this sample may be carry-over from other donors' samples. Sequenced input: memory CD4+ T cells from PBMCs. Sample subset: CD45RA-negative fraction. CDR3 DNA: TGTGCCAGCAGTCCCACGACCGGATATAGCACAGATACGCAGTATTTT. It is translated as CASSPTTGYSTDTQYF.